Below, one TCR beta chain is given with its context. Unique molecular identifiers featured in how the TCRbeta library was prepared. TCRdb passed the PCR reads through MiXCR, listing each CDR3 protein once. In the table there are almost 500,000 distinct CDR3 sequences, under 15% of which are singletons. V shed 1 base, J shed 11 bases, and the junction held 12 bases outside the gene matches. CDR3 length: 15 residues. The germline gives CDR1 LGHNA, CDR2 YSLEER. This sample stems from a study of T-cell reconstitution after alpha-beta-depleted transplantation in children. The starting material was PBMCs from the stem cell graft donor, obtained from the stem cell graft. The source is a human donor who donated a stem cell graft to a child with combined immunodeficiency. The rearrangement uses TRBV4-3 and TRBJ2-3; 7 nucleotides match TRBD1. In DNA, the CDR3 is TGCGCCAGCAGCCAAGGACAGGGAAATAGCAACCGGCAGTATTTT. It encodes CASSQGQGNSNRQYF.